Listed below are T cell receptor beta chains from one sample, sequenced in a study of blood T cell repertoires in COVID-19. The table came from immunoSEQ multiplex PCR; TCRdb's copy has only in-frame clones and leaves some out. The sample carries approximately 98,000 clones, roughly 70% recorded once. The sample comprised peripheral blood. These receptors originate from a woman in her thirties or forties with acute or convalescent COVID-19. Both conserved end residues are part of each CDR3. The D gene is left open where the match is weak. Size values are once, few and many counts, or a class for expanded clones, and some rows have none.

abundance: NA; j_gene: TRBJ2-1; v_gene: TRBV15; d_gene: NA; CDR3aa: CATSRDLLPLIYNEQFF; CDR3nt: TGTGCCACCAGCAGAGACCTACTCCCCCTGATCTACAATGAGCAGTTCTTC
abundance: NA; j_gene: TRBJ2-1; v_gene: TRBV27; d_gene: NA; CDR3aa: CASSGTNNEQFF; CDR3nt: TGTGCCAGCTCCGGGACAAACAATGAGCAGTTCTTC
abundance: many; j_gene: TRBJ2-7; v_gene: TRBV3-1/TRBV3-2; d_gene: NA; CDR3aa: CASSQGASPPLSYEQYF; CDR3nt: TGTGCCAGCAGCCAAGGGGCAAGTCCTCCCCTCTCCTACGAGCAGTACTTC
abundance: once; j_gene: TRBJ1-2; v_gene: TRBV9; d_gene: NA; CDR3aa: CASSVDQRDFYGYTF; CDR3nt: TGTGCCAGCAGCGTAGATCAAAGGGACTTCTATGGCTACACCTTC
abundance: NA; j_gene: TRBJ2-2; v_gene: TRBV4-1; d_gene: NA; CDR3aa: CASSHQRGGATANTGELFF; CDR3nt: TGCGCCAGCAGCCATCAAAGGGGGGGGGCGACCGCGAACACCGGGGAGCTGTTTTTT
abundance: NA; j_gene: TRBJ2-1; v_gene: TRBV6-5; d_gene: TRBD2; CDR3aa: CASSSPSGLANEQFF; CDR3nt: TGTGCCAGCAGTTCGCCTTCCGGACTAGCCAATGAGCAGTTCTTC
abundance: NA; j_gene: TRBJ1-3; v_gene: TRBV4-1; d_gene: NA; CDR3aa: CASSQDRLNTIYF; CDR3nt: TGCGCCAGCAGCCAAGACAGGCTAAACACCATATATTTT
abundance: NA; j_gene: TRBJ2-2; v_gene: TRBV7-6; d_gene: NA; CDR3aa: CASSLGGTGELFF; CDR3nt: TGTGCCAGCAGCTTAGGAGGGACCGGGGAGCTGTTTTTT
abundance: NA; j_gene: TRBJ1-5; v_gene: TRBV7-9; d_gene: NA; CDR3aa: CASSSATDKYQPQHF; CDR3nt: TGTGCCAGCAGCTCCGCTACAGATAAGTATCAGCCCCAGCATTTT
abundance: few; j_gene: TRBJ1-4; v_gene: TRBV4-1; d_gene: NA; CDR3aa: CASSAWQVGADEKLFF; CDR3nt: TGCGCCAGCAGCGCGTGGCAGGTGGGGGCCGATGAAAAACTGTTTTTT